What follows are 22 T cell receptor beta chains derived from one specimen sequenced in a study of cytomegalovirus exposure and HLA in healthy donors. 13 Jbeta primers and 60 Vbeta primers were used for the PCR. Produced via immunoSEQ multiplex PCR; TCRdb's table is partial and in-frame only. Among under 200,000 clones listed, 70% to 90% were seen once. The sample was PBMCs. These receptors originate from a man aged 25 to 40 in good health and CMV-seropositive.

The DNA of the CDR3 is TGTGCCAGCAGTGGACCACGCAGGGGAAACTATGGCTACACCTTC. Encoded protein: CASSGPRRGNYGYTF. The rearrangement uses TRBV6-1 and TRBJ1-2; tentatively, D is TRBD1 (6 bases). CDR1 is MNHNS and CDR2 is SASEGT in the germline V gene. The CDR3 is 15 residues long. The ends were cut back, 4 bases at V and 2 bases at J, with 14 bases in the middle.

The chain is built from TRBV5-6 and TRBJ2-3, with a weak D call TRBD2 (5 bases). Germline CDR1 and CDR2: SGHDT and YYEEEE. The V end was cut by 2 bases, the J end by 1 base, with 8 bases between. The CDR3 runs to 14 residues. The CDR3 DNA follows: TGTGCCAGCAGCTTAGGAGCGGGCACAGATACGCAGTATTTT. Translation gives CASSLGAGTDTQYF.

The rearrangement uses TRBV10-3 and TRBJ2-7, with 11 nucleotides matching TRBD1. Germline trimming cut 0 bases from V and 7 bases from J; bases unmatched to any gene: 8. The germline V gene encodes CDR1 ENHRY and CDR2 SYGVKD. The CDR3 runs 16 residues. The CDR3 DNA reads TGTGCCATCAGTGAGTCCTACGGACAGGGGGCGTGGGAGCAGTACGTC. As protein: CAISESYGQGAWEQYV.

The chain uses TRBV12-5 and TRBJ2-7, with D possibly matching TRBD1 (6 bases). The CDR3 contains 12 residues. Per germline, CDR1 LGHNT and CDR2 FRNRAP. The V end was cut by 5 bases, the J end by 3 bases, with 8 bases between. The CDR3 DNA reads as TGTGCTAGTGGTCCACAGGGCTACGAGCAGTACTTC. As protein: CASGPQGYEQYF.

The chain uses TRBV4-1 and TRBJ1-6, with 9 bases lining up with TRBD1. V dropped 1 base and J dropped 4; count of bases not matched to a gene: 8. The germline gives CDR1 MGHRA, CDR2 YSYEKL. The CDR3 runs 18 residues. In nucleotides, the CDR3 is TGCGCCAGCAGCCAAGGGACCCGGGACAGGGTTTATAATTCACCCCTCCACTTT. It codes for CASSQGTRDRVYNSPLHF.

In its sample, this clone was seen a few times. The chain has TRBV29-1 and TRBJ1-1; D is unresolved. V was pared by 4 bases and J by 3 bases, with 3 bases between. The CDR3 covers 10 residues. The germline V gene has CDR1 SQVTM and CDR2 ANQGSEA. CDR3: CSVADTEAFF. The CDR3 coding sequence is TGCAGCGTTGCGGACACTGAAGCTTTCTTT. The variable domain in full, completed from reference TRBV29-1 and TRBJ1-1, reads SAVISQKPSRDICQRGTSLTIQCQVDSQVTMMFWYRQQPGQSLTLIATANQGSEATYESGFVIDKFPISRPNLTFSTLTVSNMSPEDSSIYLCSVADTEAFFGQGTRLTVV.

The V and J genes are TRBV5-5 and TRBJ2-5; TRBD1 aligns across 8 bases. The V gene's germline CDR1 is SGHKS and CDR2 YYEKEE (reference sequence). The junction had 11 bases not matched to a gene; V was cut back by 2 bases and J by 5 bases. This CDR3 is built from 16 residues. In nucleotides, the CDR3 is TGTGCCAGCAGCTTCCAGCCTCAGGGGGCTTGGGAGACCCAGTACTTC. Translating it yields CASSFQPQGAWETQYF.

The V call is TRBV5-1, the J call TRBJ2-7, with D possibly matching TRBD1 (6 bases). This CDR3 region has 13 residues. Trimming cost V 3 bases and J 2 bases, with 9 bases left between them. CDR1 and CDR2 (germline): SGHRS, YFSETQ. DNA of the CDR3: TGCGCCAGCAGCTCACAGGGTCCCTACGAGCAGTACTTC. Translating gives CASSSQGPYEQYF. Full variable domain (rest looked up from reference TRBV5-1 and TRBJ2-7): KAGVTQTPRYLIKTRGQQVTLSCSPISGHRSVSWYQQTPGQGLQFLFEYFSETQRNKGNFPGRFSGRQFSNSRSEMNVSTLELGDSALYLCASSSQGPYEQYFGPGTRLTVT.

The V call is TRBV7-3, the J call TRBJ2-1; TRBD2 aligns across 10 bases. V lost 5 bases, J lost 4 bases, and 8 bases stayed unmatched. Per the germline V gene, CDR1 is SGHTA and CDR2 is FQGTGA. This CDR3 region has 16 residues. The CDR3: CASSPRASGRYNEQFF. For the CDR3, the DNA is TGTGCCAGCAGCCCACGGGCTAGCGGGAGATACAATGAGCAGTTCTTC.

The V and J genes are TRBV18 and TRBJ2-3; 9 bases agree with TRBD2. The V gene end was trimmed by 6 bases and the J gene end by 2 bases; junction bases not matched to a gene: 6. The CDR3 totals 15 residues. The V gene's germline CDR1 is KGHSH and CDR2 LQKENI. CDR3 nucleotide sequence: TGTGCCAGCTCCCCGGGACTAGCAAACACAGATACGCAGTATTTT. This translates into CASSPGLANTDTQYF.

V usage is TRBV11-3 and J usage is TRBJ2-7; the D gene is possibly TRBD2 (7 bases). The CDR3 is made up of 13 amino acids. Germline lookup yields CDR1 SGHNT and CDR2 YENEEA. Trimming cost V 3 bases and J 2 bases, with 8 bases left between them. The CDR3 DNA sequence: TGTGCCAGCAGCTTCGGGGGGCCCTACGAGCAGTACGTC. Amino acids: CASSFGGPYEQYV.

V and J are TRBV19 and TRBJ2-2, with 8 nucleotides matching TRBD2. V lost 7 bases to trimming and J lost 3 bases; unmatched junction nucleotides: 4. CDR3 length: 14 residues. Germline values: CDR1 LNHDA, CDR2 SQIVND (reference sequence). In nucleotides, the CDR3 is TGTGCCAGTAAGCGGGAGTTTTACACCGGGGAGCTGTTTTTT. Protein product: CASKREFYTGELFF.

This clone turned up a few times. The V gene is TRBV30, the J gene TRBJ1-1; no clear D gene. The V end was cut by 4 bases, the J end by 7 bases, with 13 bases between. Germline CDR1 GTSNPN, CDR2 SVGIG (reference sequence). This CDR3 has 12 residues. The CDR3 DNA sequence: TGTGCCTGGACCCTAAAGACGGGTGAAGCTTTCTTT. Amino acid sequence: CAWTLKTGEAFF.

CDR3 sequence (DNA): TGTGCCAGCATTTCCAGGGTGTCTGAGCAGTTCTTC. Its protein is CASISRVSEQFF. The chain couples TRBV6-1 to TRBJ2-1, with a weak D call TRBD1 (5 bases). CDR1 is MNHNS, CDR2 SASEGT, per germline. There are 12 residues in the CDR3. The germline V and J ends were trimmed by 7 bases and 9 bases, with 13 bases remaining between them.

V is TRBV29-1 and J is TRBJ2-1; 9 nucleotides agree with TRBD1. The V gene end was trimmed by 8 bases and the J gene end by 6 bases; junction bases not matched to a gene: 14. The CDR3 is 15 residues long. Looked up from germline, CDR1 is SQVTM and CDR2 is ANQGSEA. This CDR3 reads CSTKVGTGLANEQFF. The DNA for the CDR3 is TGCAGCACAAAAGTTGGGACAGGGCTAGCCAATGAGCAGTTCTTC.

CDR3 amino acids: CASRADRTNTEAFF. CDR3 nucleotide sequence: TGCGCCAGCAGGGCGGACAGGACGAACACTGAAGCTTTCTTT. V usage is TRBV10-1 and J usage is TRBJ1-1, with TRBD1 identical over 7 bases. Unmatched junction bases numbered 5, after V lost 6 bases and J lost 1 base. Germline assignment: CDR1 WNHNN and CDR2 SYGVQD (reference sequence). The CDR3 contains 14 residues.

Note on this clone: Other DNA sequences in the sample encode the same CDR3. The chain joins TRBV7-2 to TRBJ1-1; D gene ambiguous. Germline V gene data show CDR1 as SGHTA and CDR2 as FQGNSA. The V end was cut by 2 bases, the J end by 3 bases, with 7 bases between. The CDR3 contains 13 residues. DNA for the CDR3: TGTGCCAGCAGCTTACGTCGGGACACTGAAGCTTTCTTT. Its protein product is CASSLRRDTEAFF. Full variable domain (remainder filled in from reference TRBV7-2 and TRBJ1-1): GAGVSQSPSNKVTEKGKDVELRCDPISGHTALYWYRQSLGQGLEFLIYFQGNSAPDKSGLPSDRFSAERTGGSVSTLTIQRTQQEDSAVYLCASSLRRDTEAFFGQGTRLTVV.

The rearrangement uses TRBV5-4 and TRBJ1-2, with 9 bases identical to TRBD1. Germline loops: CDR1 SGHNT, CDR2 YYREEE (reference sequence). The trim removed 4 bases at V and 8 bases at J, leaving 6 bases unmatched. The CDR3 sequence is 13 residues long. CDR3 amino acids: CASSTGTGSGYTF. CDR3 bases: TGTGCCAGCAGCACCGGGACAGGGTCCGGCTACACCTTC.

The J gene is TRBJ1-2, the V gene TRBV5-1; possible D gene TRBD1, 5 bases. Trimming cost V 0 bases and J 2 bases, with 5 bases left between them. The germline V gene has CDR1 SGHRS and CDR2 YFSETQ. The CDR3 loop spans 13 amino acids. The chain's CDR3 is CASSLAGNYGYTF. In DNA, the CDR3 is TGCGCCAGCAGCTTGGCAGGGAACTATGGCTACACCTTC.

Comments on this clone: Germline is not matched at one junction end, which may reflect a read error. This chain joins TRBV7-9 and TRBJ1-1; the match to TRBD1 covers 11 bases. The germline V gene encodes CDR1 SEHNR and CDR2 FQNEAQ (reference sequence). This CDR3 comprises 15 residues. The CDR3 protein is CSSSPDRGRGVEAFF. CDR3 in DNA: TGTTCCAGCAGCCCGGACAGGGGGCGGGGGGTTGAAGCTTTCTTT.

The chain uses TRBV2 and TRBJ2-1, with 7 bases matching TRBD1. Trimming took 6 bases from V and 0 from J; bases not matched to a gene: 2. The CDR3 runs to 14 residues. The germline V gene has CDR1 SNHLY and CDR2 FYNNEI. CDR3 amino acids: CASRGDSSYNEQFF. The CDR3 bases are TGTGCCAGCAGAGGGGACAGCTCCTACAATGAGCAGTTCTTC.

The chain is built from TRBV7-2 and TRBJ2-1; weak D call: TRBD2 (6 bases). Germline V CDR1 and CDR2: SGHTA, FQGNSA. The germline V and J ends were trimmed by 5 bases and 7 bases, with 18 bases remaining between them. This CDR3 is 15 amino acids long. CDR3 in amino acids: CASSPPGGPMNEQFF. CDR3 DNA sequence: TGTGCCAGCAGCCCCCCTGGAGGGCCCATGAATGAGCAGTTCTTC.